The text below deals with one TCR beta chain. Antigen specificity is unknown. The V and J ends lost 10 bases and 10 bases, in that order; junction bases with no gene match: 14. The CDR3 is 13 amino acids. The germline CDR1 and CDR2 sequences are MNHNS and SASEGT. The data originate from a study of cytomegalovirus exposure and HLA in healthy donors. Primers: 60 Vbeta forward and 13 Jbeta reverse. TCRdb's copy holds only in-frame clones and misses some; the assay was immunoSEQ multiplex PCR. This sample yields fewer than 150,000 clones, of which 75% to 90% are seen a single time; about 0.25% belongs to the top ten. General study points: Some public TCRs appeared in many individuals, while most sequences were rare.

The source is a man aged 50-59 years in good health and CMV-seronegative. The chain combines TRBV6-1 with TRBJ2-7; 9 bases map to TRBD1. Sequencing was carried out using PBMCs. The CDR3 region has the DNA TGTGCCACTGCGCCGGGACAGGGTACGGGCCAGTACTTC. It specifies CATAPGQGTGQYF.